This T cell receptor (beta chain) stems from a study of shared clonotypes between healthy human individuals. CDR3 length: 15 amino acids. V was cut by 2 bases and J by 10 bases, with 18 bases left in between. Germline V CDR1 and CDR2: SEHNR, FQNEAQ (reference sequence). Authors' analysis steps: Junction-only sequences produced by ImmunoSEQ had no quality scores, so filtering differed. Libraries were prepared by immunoSEQ multiplex PCR; TCRdb keeps only in-frame clonotypes and omits some of them. V, J and clone size are those of that table, while D and trimming were read from the DNA. The sample holds approximately 2.5 million clones, 80% to 95% seen once.

Sequenced material: naive CD4+ T cells from PBMCs. Sample subset: CD45RA+ positively selected. The receptor was isolated from a man between 18 and 35 years old in good health. Some clones in this sample may be carry-over from other donors' samples. The J gene is TRBJ2-1, the V gene TRBV7-9; the D gene is possibly TRBD2 (5 bases). The CDR3 region has the DNA TGTGCCAGCAGCTTAACCTCGACGGAAAGGAGGGAGCAGTTCTTC. Protein: CASSLTSTERREQFF.